One sample yielded the 25 T cell receptor beta chains listed below, sequenced in a study of shared clonotypes between healthy human individuals. Sequenced by immunoSEQ multiplex PCR; TCRdb stores in-frame clones only, minus some. This table has roughly 590,000 clones, over 95% appearing once. Only CD45RO-negative cells positively selected for CCR7 counted as naive CD8 cells, so terminally differentiated effector memory CD45RA+ cells were excluded. Sequencing used naive CD8+ T cells sorted from blood. Receptor source: a woman aged 25 to 39 in good health.

This clone was detected a few times. This chain links TRBV27 with TRBJ2-1, with 7 bases that match TRBD2. CDR3 length: 20 amino acids. The germline CDR1 and CDR2 sequences are MNHEY and SMNVEV (reference sequence). With 5 bases clipped from V and 4 bases from J, the junction kept 23 bases outside the gene matches. Here the CDR3 DNA reads TGTGCCAGCAGTACTTATGCCCCTGGGGAGCGGGACCCTTTTTACAATGAGCAGTTCTTC. As protein: CASSTYAPGERDPFYNEQFF.

The chain carries TRBV7-9 and TRBJ1-1, with TRBD1 matching 8 bases. V lost 5 bases and J lost 12; bases outside the gene matches: 8. The length of the CDR3 is 12 residues. In germline, CDR1 is SEHNR, CDR2 FQNEAQ (reference sequence). The CDR3 here is CASSHDRGLTFF. In DNA, the CDR3 is TGTGCCAGCAGCCACGACAGGGGTCTGACTTTCTTT.

The J gene is TRBJ2-1, the V gene TRBV7-6; TRBD2 is a possible D gene (6 bases). Germline CDR1 SGHVS, CDR2 FNYEAQ. Trimming stripped 2 bases from V and 0 bases from J, with 11 bases between. This CDR3 region has 16 residues. CDR3 in amino acids: CASSLWAGSSYNEQFF. CDR3 sequence (DNA): TGTGCCAGCAGCTTATGGGCGGGAAGCTCCTACAATGAGCAGTTCTTC.

J is TRBJ2-7 and V is TRBV7-2; 10 nucleotides agree with TRBD2. Germline lookup yields CDR1 SGHTA and CDR2 FQGNSA. V shed 5 bases, J shed 4 bases, and the junction held 11 bases outside the gene matches. The CDR3 is 16 amino acids. The CDR3, as DNA: TGTGCCAGCAGCAACCTGGGACTAGCGCGGGTATACGAGCAGTACTTC. It yields the protein CASSNLGLARVYEQYF.

The J gene is TRBJ2-3, the V gene TRBV5-4, with D maybe TRBD2 (6 bases). V was clipped by 6 bases and J by 0 bases, with 11 bases between them. Per germline, CDR1 SGHNT and CDR2 YYREEE (reference sequence). CDR3 length: 14 residues. The CDR3 DNA reads as TGTGCCAGCACGGAGGGCACTAGCACAGATACGCAGTATTTT. It translates to CASTEGTSTDTQYF.

This chain joins TRBV7-6 and TRBJ2-2, with 9 bases identical to TRBD2. This CDR3 spans 13 amino acids. Germline assignment: CDR1 SGHVS and CDR2 FNYEAQ. V lost 8 bases, J lost 6 bases, and 4 bases stayed unmatched. CDR3 loop: CASRAGGSGELFF. DNA for the CDR3: TGTGCCAGCCGAGCGGGAGGCTCCGGGGAGCTGTTTTTT.

J is TRBJ1-6 and V is TRBV4-1; D gene unclear. V was cut by 0 bases and J by 6 bases, with 12 bases left in between. The CDR3 runs 16 residues. Germline CDR1 and CDR2: MGHRA and YSYEKL. CDR3 sequence: CASSQDQSRANSPLHF. DNA of the CDR3: TGCGCCAGCAGCCAAGATCAGTCCCGAGCTAATTCACCCCTCCACTTT.

The chain links TRBV28 to TRBJ2-6, with D unclear. There are 17 residues in the CDR3. Germline V lookup: CDR1 MDHEN, CDR2 SYDVKM. The germline V and J ends were trimmed by 3 bases and 0 bases, with 12 bases remaining between them. CDR3 sequence: CASSFNGRSSGANVLTF. CDR3 coding DNA: TGTGCCAGCAGTTTTAATGGGCGGTCCTCTGGGGCCAACGTCCTGACTTTC. Filled out from reference TRBV28 and TRBJ2-6, the complete variable domain reads DVKVTQSSRYLVKRTGEKVFLECVQDMDHENMFWYRQDPGLGLRLIYFSYDVKMKEKGDIPEGYSVSREKKERFSLILESASTNQTSMYLCASSFNGRSSGANVLTFGAGSRLTVL.

The rearrangement links TRBV5-4 to TRBJ2-1; TRBD1 matches 10 bases. CDR1 SGHNT and CDR2 YYREEE come from the germline V gene (reference sequence). The CDR3 loop spans 15 amino acids. J lost 2 bases, V lost 2 bases, and 1 base had no gene match. CDR3 amino acids: CASSFGQGAYNEQFF. Here the CDR3 DNA reads TGTGCCAGCAGCTTCGGACAGGGGGCCTACAATGAGCAGTTCTTC.

This rearrangement joins TRBV5-4 to TRBJ2-7; no definite D call. Between the trimmed V and J ends, which lost 2 bases and 6 bases, there was a span of 6 bases. The CDR3 totals 11 residues. Germline V lookup: CDR1 SGHNT, CDR2 YYREEE (reference sequence). The CDR3, as DNA: TGTGCCAGCAGCTTTGGGCTCGAGCAGTACTTC. This gives the protein CASSFGLEQYF.

The rearrangement uses TRBV27 and TRBJ1-2; D is ambiguous. This CDR3 contains 13 residues. Germline V gives CDR1 MNHEY, CDR2 SMNVEV (reference sequence). The V end lost 5 bases, the J end lost 3 bases, and 10 bases lay between the germline ends. The CDR3 DNA sequence: TGTGCCAGCAGTCATGGTACTTACTATGGCTACACCTTC. This sequence encodes CASSHGTYYGYTF.

The chain uses TRBV28 and TRBJ2-1; TRBD2 might be the D (6 bases). This CDR3 region has 15 residues. The V end was cut by 6 bases, the J end by 5 bases, with 17 bases between. From germline, CDR1 is MDHEN and CDR2 SYDVKM. In nucleotides, the CDR3 is TGTGCCAGCAGACAAACTAGCTCCGGAAACAATGAGCAGTTCTTC. This codes for CASRQTSSGNNEQFF.

The rearrangement joins TRBV5-4 to TRBJ1-5; D uncertain. The CDR3 runs 12 residues. From germline, CDR1 is SGHNT and CDR2 YYREEE (reference sequence). Trimming left V 4 bases short and J 7 bases short, with 9 bases between. The CDR3 region is CASSLHGQPQHF. The CDR3 nucleotides are TGTGCCAGCAGCCTCCACGGGCAGCCCCAGCATTTT.

This chain joins TRBV4-1 and TRBJ2-7, with D unresolved. This CDR3 is 15 amino acids long. V lost 1 base, J lost 2 bases, and 12 bases lay in between. Germline lookup yields CDR1 MGHRA and CDR2 YSYEKL. CDR3 in DNA: TGCGCCAGCAGCCAAGTTTCTACAGATGCCTACGAGCAGTACTTC. This codes for CASSQVSTDAYEQYF.

CDR3 amino acids: CASSLNGGQFF. DNA of the CDR3: TGTGCCAGCAGTTTAAATGGGGGGCAGTTCTTC. The gene calls are TRBV28 and TRBJ2-1; D may be TRBD1 or TRBD2 (5 bases each). There are 11 residues in the CDR3. The V gene's germline CDR1 is MDHEN and CDR2 SYDVKM. V lost 2 bases and J lost 12, with 8 bases in between.

V is TRBV2 and J is TRBJ1-2, with TRBD1 identical over 7 bases. Trimming cost V 5 bases and J 5 bases; bases outside gene matches: 20. The CDR3 has 18 residues. Germline assignment: CDR1 SNHLY and CDR2 FYNNEI. The CDR3, as DNA: TGTGCCAGCAGTACCGGGACAGCCACTTCGCCGTTTGAGTATGGCTACACCTTC. Amino acid sequence: CASSTGTATSPFEYGYTF.

The J gene is TRBJ1-2, the V gene TRBV28; D is perhaps TRBD1 (6 bases). Germline loops: CDR1 MDHEN, CDR2 SYDVKM. Trimming pared 4 bases from V and 8 bases from J, leaving 20 bases between. The CDR3 is 15 amino acids. The CDR3 sequence is CASSSFTGPLRGYTF. The CDR3 bases are TGTGCCAGCAGTTCGTTTACAGGGCCCCTTAGAGGCTACACCTTC.

The rearrangement joins TRBV13 to TRBJ2-1, with TRBD2 matching 11 bases. Germline CDR1 PRHDT, CDR2 FYEKMQ (reference sequence). The J segment lost 2 bases and the V segment lost 4 bases, leaving 7 bases of the junction unmatched. This CDR3 has 17 residues. CDR3 in DNA: TGTGCCAGCAGCTCCACTAGCGGGAGTACCCCCTACAATGAGCAGTTCTTC. Its protein is CASSSTSGSTPYNEQFF. The whole variable domain, remainder taken from reference TRBV13 and TRBJ2-1, is AAGVIQSPRHLIKEKRETATLKCYPIPRHDTVYWYQQGPGQDPQFLISFYEKMQSDKGSIPDRFSAQQFSDYHSELNMSSLELGDSALYFCASSSTSGSTPYNEQFFGPGTRLTVL.

V gene TRBV13 combines with J gene TRBJ1-2, with TRBD1 matching over 7 bases. The CDR3 spans 15 residues. V lost 6 bases to trimming and J lost 4 bases; unmatched junction nucleotides: 11. The germline V gene has CDR1 PRHDT and CDR2 FYEKMQ (reference sequence). CDR3 in amino acids: CASSHSDRNLYGYTF. For the CDR3, the DNA is TGTGCCAGCAGTCACTCGGACAGGAACCTCTATGGCTACACCTTC.

This clone appeared a few times. V usage is TRBV10-2 and J usage is TRBJ1-1; D is perhaps TRBD1 (6 bases). The V and J ends lost 6 bases and 0 bases respectively, with 11 bases between them. From germline, CDR1 is WSHSY and CDR2 SAAADI. This CDR3 spans 14 amino acids. The CDR3 is CASRRQELNTEAFF. CDR3 coding DNA: TGCGCCAGCAGAAGACAGGAGTTGAACACTGAAGCTTTCTTT.

This chain joins TRBV2 and TRBJ1-4; no clear D. There are 16 residues in the CDR3. V gave up 5 bases and J gave up 8 bases, with 21 bases separating them. Germline V CDR1 and CDR2: SNHLY, FYNNEI. The CDR3 DNA reads as TGTGCCAGCAGTACCCCATCGAGGTTAGATGGCGAAAAACTGTTTTTT. Protein product: CASSTPSRLDGEKLFF.

The V call is TRBV28, the J call TRBJ2-7, with 13 bases aligning to TRBD2. CDR3 length: 14 amino acids. Germline trimming cut 5 bases from V and 4 bases from J; bases unmatched to any gene: 2. Germline loops: CDR1 MDHEN, CDR2 SYDVKM. CDR3 DNA: TGTGCCAGCAGTCAGGGACTAGCGGGGTACGAGCAGTACTTC. Translated: CASSQGLAGYEQYF.

The chain carries TRBV14 and TRBJ2-1; weak D call: TRBD2 (6 bases). Germline V gives CDR1 SGHDN, CDR2 FVKESK. The V end lost 5 bases, the J end lost 8 bases, and 19 bases lay between the germline ends. CDR3 length equals 15 residues. In DNA form, the CDR3 reads TGTGCCAGCAGCTCGACCGGGACTCCAAGCGATGAGCAGTTCTTC. Its protein is CASSSTGTPSDEQFF.

A few counts support this clone. The CDR3: CASSKRGTGRGYTF. In DNA, the CDR3 is TGTGCCAGCAGCAAGAGGGGGACAGGGCGAGGCTACACCTTC. The rearrangement joins TRBV21-1 to TRBJ1-2; the D call of TRBD1 is as the table states it, not checked on the DNA. TRBV21-1 corresponds to a pseudogene. CDR3 length equals 14 residues.

The chain employs TRBV29-1 and TRBJ2-1; D is perhaps TRBD1 or TRBD2 (6 bases each). V lost 1 base to trimming and J lost 10 bases, with 11 bases between them. Germline V gene data show CDR1 as SQVTM and CDR2 as ANQGSEA. The CDR3 is made up of 12 amino acids. CDR3 coding DNA: TGCAGCGTTGAAGGGGGGGCGCGGGAGCAGTTCTTC. The encoded protein is CSVEGGAREQFF.